Shown below are 20 T cell receptor beta chains from a single sample sequenced in a study of blood T cells in healthy people across ages (dated by TCRdb to about 2015). The library came from 5' RACE. The sequencer listed for this sample is Illumina HiSeq 2500. A second PCR of roughly 7 to 12 cycles was performed with a sample-barcoded 5' primer and a J-beta primer mix. TCRdb cleaned the public reads at Q25 with fastp, built clones with MiXCR and kept in-frame beta chains. Under each unique CDR3 protein, matching rows form one entry showing the most common genes and DNA. The sample has about 1,400,000 distinct CDR3 sequences on record, around 42% of them singletons. The ten largest clonotypes hold 7.9% of the sample. Material: blood. These receptors all come from a woman aged 18-29 years in good health.

This chain joins TRBV29-1 and TRBJ2-6, with 7 nucleotides matching TRBD1. The CDR3 loop spans 15 amino acids. J was trimmed by 3 bases and V by 6 bases; bases with no gene match: 8. CDR1 SQVTM and CDR2 ANQGSEA come from the germline V gene. Written as DNA, the CDR3 is TGCAGCGTGTCAGGGGGTCTGGGTGGGGCCAACGTCCTGACTTTC. Translated: CSVSGGLGGANVLTF.

The chain links TRBV20-1 to TRBJ2-1, with 7 bases that match TRBD2. Losses at the gene ends were 6 bases for V and 0 bases for J; bases not matched to a gene: 14. The CDR3 extends over 17 amino acids. Germline V gives CDR1 DFQATT, CDR2 SNEGSKA (reference sequence). For the CDR3, the DNA is TGCAGTGCCGTGCTGGGGCGGGAGCGTAGCTCCTACAATGAGCAGTTCTTC. Protein product: CSAVLGRERSSYNEQFF.

The gene calls are TRBV11-2 and TRBJ2-1; D uncertain. The CDR3 covers 17 residues. V dropped 0 bases and J dropped 6 bases, with 18 bases sitting between them. Germline V gene lookup returns CDR1 SGHAT and CDR2 FQNNGV. CDR3 protein: CASSLDFPEVMSNEQFF. DNA of the CDR3: TGTGCCAGCAGCTTAGATTTCCCCGAGGTCATGAGCAATGAGCAGTTCTTC.

The rearrangement links TRBV12-3 or TRBV12-4 to TRBJ1-2; 7 bases agree with TRBD1. V dropped 6 bases and J dropped 4; count of bases not matched to a gene: 8. CDR3 size: 14 residues. The CDR3 region has the DNA TGTGCCAGCAGCCGAGGGGGACAGTTCTATGGCTACACCTTC. Its translation: CASSRGGQFYGYTF.

The rearrangement links TRBV5-6 to TRBJ1-2; 7 bases fit TRBD1. The CDR3 loop spans 16 amino acids. Losses at the gene ends were 4 bases for V and 5 bases for J; bases not matched to a gene: 14. Germline CDR1 reads SGHDT; CDR2 reads YYEEEE. CDR3 nucleotides: TGTGCCAGCAGCACATGGATCCGGGACAGCTGGTATGGCTACACCTTC. This encodes CASSTWIRDSWYGYTF.

The CDR3 is CASSHQESGEQFF. DNA for the CDR3: TGCGCCAGCAGTCATCAGGAGTCCGGTGAGCAGTTCTTC. This chain links TRBV10-2 with TRBJ2-1; no clear D. CDR3 length equals 13 residues. V lost 5 bases, J lost 9 bases, and 14 bases lay in between. Germline lookup yields CDR1 WSHSY and CDR2 SAAADI.

This clonotype was recorded a few times. This chain links TRBV14 with TRBJ1-4; weak D call: TRBD1 (5 bases). The germline CDR1 and CDR2 sequences are SGHDN and FVKESK. The CDR3 length is 13 residues. V was cut by 3 bases and J by 7 bases, with 9 bases left in between. The CDR3 coding sequence is TGTGCCAGCAGCCACAGGGATTTTGAAAAACTGTTTTTT. Its protein product is CASSHRDFEKLFF.

Of note for this clonotype: An end of the junction differs from the germline gene, which may be a read error. This chain joins TRBV6-5 and TRBJ1-6; D not certain. CDR3 length: 16 amino acids. Per germline, CDR1 MNHEY and CDR2 SVGAGI. The CDR3 DNA reads TGTGCCGGCAGCACACGCCGGGGCTCCTATAATTCACCCCTCCACTTT. It codes for CAGSTRRGSYNSPLHF.

This clonotype has more than one count but fewer than ten. The CDR3 sequence is CASSRTANQPDTQYF. The CDR3 DNA follows: TGTGCCAGCAGTCGGACCGCGAACCAGCCCGATACGCAGTATTTT. J is TRBJ2-3 and V is TRBV12-3 or TRBV12-4, with D hard to call. V was pared by 5 bases and J by 6 bases, with 18 bases between. The CDR3 is 15 residues long.

This chain connects TRBV10-3 to TRBJ2-5; TRBD1 or TRBD2 may be the D gene (5 bases each). The CDR3 is made up of 15 amino acids. Trimming stripped 2 bases from V and 3 bases from J, with 13 bases between. Germline V CDR1 and CDR2: ENHRY, SYGVKD. The CDR3 DNA sequence: TGTGCCATCAGTGAGCGGGGTGGGGCGGAAGAGACCCAGTACTTC. Translation gives CAISERGGAEETQYF.

The J gene is TRBJ2-3, the V gene TRBV9; a possible D gene is TRBD2 (6 bases). Trimming pared 1 base from V and 1 base from J, leaving 13 bases between. Germline-derived CDR1 and CDR2 are SGDLS and YYNGEE. This CDR3 region has 16 residues. Written as DNA, the CDR3 is TGTGCCAGCAGCGTAAAAGGGGACTCCCGCACAGATACGCAGTATTTT. Translating it yields CASSVKGDSRTDTQYF. The complete variable domain, with remaining parts taken from reference TRBV9 and TRBJ2-3, reads DSGVTQTPKHLITATGQRVTLRCSPRSGDLSVYWYQQSLDQGLQFLIQYYNGEERAKGNILERFSAQQFPDLHSELNLSSLELGDSALYFCASSVKGDSRTDTQYFGPGTRLTVL.

There are many counts of this clonotype. The genes are TRBV5-1 and TRBJ2-3; TRBD1 is a possible D gene (6 bases). The CDR3 loop spans 16 amino acids. CDR1 and CDR2 from the germline V gene are SGHRS and YFSETQ. V lost 5 bases and J lost 3, with 19 bases in between. The CDR3 sequence: CASRPTLGAKTDTQYF. The DNA of the CDR3 is TGCGCCAGCAGGCCAACTTTGGGGGCGAAGACAGATACGCAGTATTTT. Complete variable domain (other parts from reference TRBV5-1 and TRBJ2-3): KAGVTQTPRYLIKTRGQQVTLSCSPISGHRSVSWYQQTPGQGLQFLFEYFSETQRNKGNFPGRFSGRQFSNSRSEMNVSTLELGDSALYLCASRPTLGAKTDTQYFGPGTRLTVL.

The J gene is TRBJ1-2, the V gene TRBV6-1; possible D gene TRBD1, 6 bases. Germline CDR1 reads MNHNS; CDR2 reads SASEGT. Trimming stripped 10 bases from V and 0 bases from J, with 15 bases between. CDR3 length equals 14 residues. This chain's CDR3 is CATRGQITNYGYTF. The CDR3 nucleotides read TGTGCCACGCGCGGACAGATCACTAACTATGGCTACACCTTC.

This clonotype has a handful of counts. The chain carries TRBV6-5 and TRBJ1-2; D ambiguous. This CDR3 has 12 residues. Trimming took off 5 bases at V and 4 bases at J, with 8 bases between the two ends. Germline V gene lookup returns CDR1 MNHEY and CDR2 SVGAGI. DNA of the CDR3: TGTGCCAGCAGTGCAGGAACCTATGGCTACACCTTC. Protein product: CASSAGTYGYTF.

The chain recombines TRBV20-1 with TRBJ2-1; 7 positions match TRBD2. The CDR3 runs to 17 residues. The germline V gene encodes CDR1 DFQATT and CDR2 SNEGSKA (reference sequence). The ends lost 2 bases at V and 0 bases at J; junction bases unmatched: 10. The CDR3 sequence: CSARYHDRGVSYNEQFF. CDR3 DNA: TGCAGTGCTAGATACCATGACCGGGGGGTCTCCTACAATGAGCAGTTCTTC.

Notes on this clonotype: Mismatch with germline at one junction end may stem from a read error. The V call is TRBV7-6, the J call TRBJ1-2, with 9 bases matching TRBD1. The length of the CDR3 is 15 residues. Germline-derived CDR1 and CDR2 are SGHVS and FNYEAQ. The CDR3 nucleotides are TGTGCCAGCAGCTTAGCGACCGGGACAGGGTATGGCTGCACCTTC. Translation gives CASSLATGTGYGCTF.

This clonotype was detected only once. The gene calls are TRBV20-1 and TRBJ2-3; 7 positions agree with TRBD2. CDR1 DFQATT and CDR2 SNEGSKA come from the germline V gene (reference sequence). The CDR3 runs to 14 residues. With 6 bases clipped from V and 1 base from J, the junction kept 7 bases outside the gene matches. The CDR3 is CSAPTGRGTDTQYF. DNA of the CDR3: TGCAGTGCCCCAACGGGGAGGGGCACAGATACGCAGTATTTT.

V usage is TRBV6-6 and J usage is TRBJ2-7; TRBD2 agrees at 9 bases. CDR3 length: 14 residues. In germline, CDR1 is MNHNY, CDR2 SVGAGI (reference sequence). V lost 5 bases and J lost 7; bases outside the gene matches: 9. In DNA, the CDR3 is TGTGCCAGCAGTAAGGGACTAGCAGGCAATGAGCAGTACTTC. It codes for CASSKGLAGNEQYF.

Worth noting for this clonotype: Germline is not matched at one junction end, which may reflect a read error. This chain uses TRBV7-9 with TRBJ2-3; 7 positions match TRBD2. This CDR3 spans 14 amino acids. Germline values: CDR1 SEHNR, CDR2 FQNEAQ (reference sequence). In DNA form, the CDR3 reads TGTGCCAACAGCTTGGGGGGGAGCACAGATACGCAGTATTTT. It encodes CANSLGGSTDTQYF.

Of note for this clonotype: Its ends do not fully match the called genes, so a read error is possible. The rearrangement joins TRBV7-9 to TRBJ2-3, with no clear D. The CDR3 loop spans 11 amino acids. The germline gives CDR1 SEHNR, CDR2 FQNEAQ (reference sequence). Written as DNA, the CDR3 is TGTGCCGGCAGCTTGAGGGATACGCAGTATTTT. Encoded protein: CAGSLRDTQYF.